These 25 T cell receptor beta chains came from one sample sequenced in a study of response to subunit inactivated influenza vaccine. A single record per CDR3 protein comes from TCRdb applying MiXCR to the RT-PCR reads. The sample comprises 500,000 to 650,000 distinct CDR3 sequences, 7.6% of which are singletons, and 10% to 15% rests with the top ten. Sequences were derived from PBMCs from blood, sampled less than 30 months after vaccination. These receptors all come from a man aged 50-75 years who received an inactivated influenza vaccine.

In this sample, this clonotype turned up a few times. This chain connects TRBV4-3 to TRBJ1-1; D is uncertain. The CDR3 length is 15 residues. CDR1 is LGHNA, CDR2 YSLEER, per germline. Trimming removed 0 bases from V and 5 bases from J, with 13 bases in between. The CDR3 loop reads CASSQDRGIYTEAFF. In nucleotides, the CDR3 is TGCGCCAGCAGCCAAGATAGAGGGATTTATACTGAAGCTTTCTTT.

This clonotype was found many times. The genes are TRBV20-1 and TRBJ1-6, with D possibly being TRBD1 (5 bases). V lost 1 base and J lost 8, with 12 bases in between. The length of the CDR3 is 14 residues. The V gene's germline CDR1 is DFQATT and CDR2 SNEGSKA (reference sequence). CDR3 nucleotides: TGCAGTGCTAGAGTGGGGGGGATGCATTCACCCCTCCACTTT. Translation: CSARVGGMHSPLHF.

This clonotype was counted ten times or more. This chain joins TRBV5-1 and TRBJ1-1; D might be TRBD1 (6 bases). With 4 bases removed from V and 0 bases from J, the gap between germline ends came to 10 bases. CDR3 length: 14 residues. Looked up from germline, CDR1 is SGHRS and CDR2 is YFSETQ. The CDR3 sequence is CASSPGHMNTEAFF. As DNA, the CDR3 is TGCGCCAGCAGCCCGGGACATATGAACACTGAAGCTTTCTTT.

This clonotype was observed a few times. V is TRBV7-2 and J is TRBJ2-5, with 8 bases lining up with TRBD1. The CDR3 has 13 amino acids. The germline gives CDR1 SGHTA, CDR2 FQGNSA. The V segment lost 6 bases and the J segment 3 bases; nucleotides outside the gene matches: 3. DNA of the CDR3: TGTGCCAGCAGAACGACAGGGGAAGAGACCCAGTACTTC. Its protein is CASRTTGEETQYF.

This clonotype was detected a few times. The rearrangement joins TRBV30 to TRBJ1-2; weak D call: TRBD1 (5 bases). The CDR3 is made up of 16 amino acids. Deletions cut 4 bases from V and 3 bases from J, with 21 bases between. The germline gives CDR1 GTSNPN, CDR2 SVGIG (reference sequence). The CDR3 DNA sequence: TGTGCCTGGACACCACCAGGTGGGGGGAATTACTATGGCTACACCTTC. It yields the protein CAWTPPGGGNYYGYTF.

The V and J genes are TRBV20-1 and TRBJ2-7; 8 bases agree with TRBD2. The CDR3 is made up of 15 amino acids. After removal of 0 bases from V and 3 bases from J, the junction contained 7 bases not matched to a gene. The germline V gene encodes CDR1 DFQATT and CDR2 SNEGSKA (reference sequence). CDR3 DNA: TGCAGTGCTAGAGATGGTAGCGGGGACAACTACGAGCAGTACTTC. Amino acid sequence: CSARDGSGDNYEQYF.

This sequence joins TRBV15 and TRBJ2-5, with a weak D call TRBD1 (6 bases). Looked up from germline, CDR1 is LNHNV and CDR2 is YYDKDF (reference sequence). The CDR3 is 14 residues long. The V end was cut by 8 bases, the J end by 4 bases, with 17 bases between. The CDR3 DNA sequence: TGTGCCACCGCGATTAACGCCAGGGGAGAGACCCAGTACTTC. Amino acids: CATAINARGETQYF.

The chain uses TRBV24-1 and TRBJ1-5; the D gene is possibly TRBD1 (6 bases). Trimming cost V 2 bases and J 7 bases, with 14 bases left between them. Germline V gene sequence: CDR1 KGHDR, CDR2 SFDVKD. CDR3 size: 15 residues. The chain's CDR3 is CATSDSGGRWQPQHF. CDR3 nucleotide sequence: TGTGCCACCAGTGATTCCGGGGGCAGGTGGCAGCCCCAGCATTTT.

This clonotype has more than one count but fewer than ten. The V gene is TRBV10-3, the J gene TRBJ2-5; a weak D match, TRBD1 (6 bases). Germline CDR1 reads ENHRY; CDR2 reads SYGVKD. CDR3 length equals 11 residues. Trimming removed 9 bases from V and 5 bases from J, with 10 bases in between. CDR3 protein: CAIGGRETQYF. CDR3 sequence (DNA): TGTGCCATAGGGGGAAGGGAGACCCAGTACTTC.

This chain's CDR3 is CASSISQGRGNEQYF. CDR3 bases: TGTGCCAGTAGCATCTCCCAGGGGAGAGGCAACGAGCAGTACTTC. V usage is TRBV19 and J usage is TRBJ2-7, with D possibly matching TRBD1 (6 bases). Looked up from germline, CDR1 is LNHDA and CDR2 is SQIVND (reference sequence). The length of the CDR3 is 15 residues. Trimming removed 6 bases from V and 5 bases from J, with 20 bases in between.

This clonotype was detected a few times. The chain combines TRBV12-3 or TRBV12-4 with TRBJ1-5; TRBD1 aligns across 7 bases. There are 14 residues in the CDR3. The trim removed 1 base at V and 5 bases at J, leaving 2 bases unmatched. The CDR3 sequence is CASSLEGADQPQHF. In DNA, the CDR3 is TGTGCCAGCAGTTTAGAGGGGGCTGATCAGCCCCAGCATTTT.

CDR3: CASGQGAGYEQYF. In DNA, the CDR3 is TGCGCCAGCGGACAGGGGGCGGGCTACGAGCAGTACTTC. This chain joins TRBV4-1 and TRBJ2-7; 11 nucleotides align to TRBD1. The germline V gene has CDR1 MGHRA and CDR2 YSYEKL. The CDR3 totals 13 residues. V lost 8 bases to trimming and J lost 3 bases; unmatched junction nucleotides: 3.

There are a few counts of this clonotype. V gene TRBV10-1 combines with J gene TRBJ2-1, with 8 bases identical to TRBD2. Germline V gene data show CDR1 as WNHNN and CDR2 as SYGVQD (reference sequence). Trimming took 6 bases from V and 3 from J; bases not matched to a gene: 4. The CDR3 totals 14 residues. CDR3: CASRPGLGYNEQFF. CDR3 coding DNA: TGCGCCAGCAGGCCGGGACTAGGCTACAATGAGCAGTTCTTC.

This clonotype was detected only a few times. The V gene is TRBV28, the J gene TRBJ2-5; maybe TRBD2 (7 bases). CDR1 MDHEN and CDR2 SYDVKM come from the germline V gene. V lost 5 bases and J lost 6, with 13 bases in between. This CDR3 spans 13 amino acids. The CDR3 nucleotides read TGTGCCAGCAGTAGGGGGGGTTGGCAGACCCAGTACTTC. Residues: CASSRGGWQTQYF.

In this sample, this clonotype turned up a few times. The chain couples TRBV12-3 or TRBV12-4 to TRBJ2-7, with 7 bases fitting TRBD1. J was trimmed by 0 bases and V by 5 bases; bases with no gene match: 4. CDR3 length: 14 amino acids. As DNA, the CDR3 is TGTGCCAGCAGTGGGACAGAAAACTCCTACGAGCAGTACTTC. Protein sequence: CASSGTENSYEQYF.

This clonotype has ten or more counts. The rearrangement uses TRBV6-6 and TRBJ1-2; the D gene is possibly TRBD1 (6 bases). The CDR3 sequence is 13 residues long. The germline CDR1 and CDR2 sequences are MNHNY and SVGAGI (reference sequence). Trimming removed 8 bases from V and 4 bases from J, with 14 bases in between. The DNA for the CDR3 is TGTGCCAGCTTGCCAGGGGAAGGCTATGGCTACACCTTC. Protein product: CASLPGEGYGYTF.

This clonotype was seen at least ten times. This chain joins TRBV10-3 and TRBJ2-5; D might be TRBD1 or TRBD2, each matching 6 bases. Between the trimmed V and J ends, which lost 3 bases and 0 bases, there was a span of 14 bases. This CDR3 has 16 residues. Germline CDR1 reads ENHRY; CDR2 reads SYGVKD. CDR3 loop: CAISDLGGPDQETQYF. Written as DNA, the CDR3 is TGTGCCATCAGTGATCTAGGGGGGCCAGACCAAGAGACCCAGTACTTC.

This clonotype was seen many times. J is TRBJ1-5 and V is TRBV12-3 or TRBV12-4; D might be TRBD1 (6 bases). Trimming pared 2 bases from V and 6 bases from J, leaving 8 bases between. This CDR3 has 13 amino acids. The CDR3 nucleotides are TGTGCCAGCAGTTTAACAGGGTCTCAGCCCCAGCATTTT. Translation gives CASSLTGSQPQHF.

In this sample, this clonotype turned up a few times. The chain carries TRBV28 and TRBJ2-7, with a possible D match to TRBD2 (7 bases). V lost 2 bases to trimming and J lost 9 bases, with 32 bases between them. The CDR3 is 19 residues long. CDR1 and CDR2 from the germline V gene are MDHEN and SYDVKM. This chain's CDR3 is CASSLARGTFYGTPLGQYF. CDR3 nucleotide sequence: TGTGCCAGCAGTTTAGCGCGGGGGACTTTCTACGGGACACCTTTGGGGCAGTACTTC.

This clonotype was seen many times. The chain is built from TRBV20-1 and TRBJ2-5; the D gene is possibly TRBD2 (6 bases). CDR3 length equals 14 residues. V lost 3 bases, J lost 1 base, and 12 bases lay in between. Germline V lookup: CDR1 DFQATT, CDR2 SNEGSKA (reference sequence). This chain's CDR3 is CSARGGSSQETQYF. In nucleotides, the CDR3 is TGCAGTGCTAGGGGGGGAAGCTCCCAAGAGACCCAGTACTTC.

The chain couples TRBV10-3 to TRBJ1-1; a weak D match, TRBD1 (5 bases). The germline V gene encodes CDR1 ENHRY and CDR2 SYGVKD. The CDR3 is 15 residues long. The V end was cut by 3 bases, the J end by 5 bases, with 16 bases between. CDR3 sequence reads: CAISEDFGGGTEAFF. The CDR3, as DNA: TGTGCCATCAGTGAAGATTTTGGTGGGGGGACTGAAGCTTTCTTT.

The table lists this clonotype with many counts. The V and J genes are TRBV20-1 and TRBJ2-2, with D unresolved. The CDR3 is made up of 14 amino acids. The V gene's germline CDR1 is DFQATT and CDR2 SNEGSKA (reference sequence). Trimming pared 3 bases from V and 0 bases from J, leaving 8 bases between. CDR3 nucleotides: TGCAGTGCTAGCGGCGCTGCGAACACCGGGGAGCTGTTTTTT. This sequence encodes CSASGAANTGELFF.

There are a few counts of this clonotype. This sequence joins TRBV12-3 or TRBV12-4 and TRBJ2-2; tentative D call: TRBD1 (6 bases). The CDR3 is 14 amino acids. Trimming shortened V by 5 bases and J by 2 bases, and 9 bases separated the two germline ends. The CDR3 bases are TGTGCCAGCAGTAAGGGACAAAACACCGGGGAGCTGTTTTTT. Translation: CASSKGQNTGELFF.

The chain uses TRBV11-1 and TRBJ2-1, with 9 nucleotides matching TRBD1. The CDR3 consists of 16 residues. From germline, CDR1 is SGHAT and CDR2 FQDESV (reference sequence). Unmatched junction bases numbered 5, after V lost 5 bases and J lost 0 bases. The CDR3 nucleotides are TGTGCCAGCAGCCCGGCACAGGGGGCCTCCTACAATGAGCAGTTCTTC. Its translation is CASSPAQGASYNEQFF.

This clonotype was seen at least ten times. The chain recombines TRBV7-6 with TRBJ2-3, with D uncertain. Trimming shortened V by 6 bases and J by 4 bases, and 11 bases separated the two germline ends. The CDR3 loop spans 13 amino acids. Germline-derived CDR1 and CDR2 are SGHVS and FNYEAQ. CDR3 in DNA: TGTGCCAGCAGGCCTGAAGGGTCAGATACGCAGTATTTT. It encodes CASRPEGSDTQYF.